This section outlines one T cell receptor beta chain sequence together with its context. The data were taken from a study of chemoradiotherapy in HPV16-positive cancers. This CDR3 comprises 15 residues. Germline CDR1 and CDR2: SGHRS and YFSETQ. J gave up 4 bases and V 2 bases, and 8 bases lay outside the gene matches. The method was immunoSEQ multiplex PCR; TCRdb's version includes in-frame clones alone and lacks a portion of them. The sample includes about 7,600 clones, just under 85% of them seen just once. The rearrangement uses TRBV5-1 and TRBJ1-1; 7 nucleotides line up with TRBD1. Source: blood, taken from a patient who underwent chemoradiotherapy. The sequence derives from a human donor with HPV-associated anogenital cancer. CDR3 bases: TGCGCCAGCAGCTTAGGAGACAGGGCCGCCACTGAAGCTTTCTTT. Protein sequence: CASSLGDRAATEAFF.